One and the same sample provided the 12 T cell receptor beta chains below, sequenced in a study of control samples from healthy donors and cancer patients. The repertoire was sequenced with immunoSEQ multiplex PCR; TCRdb's copy has only in-frame clones and lacks some. The sample contains tens of thousands of clones, 85% to 95% of which appear only once. Sequences were obtained from PBMCs. The receptor source for this set is a woman aged 45 to 65 with head and neck cancer.

V gene TRBV6-2 or TRBV6-3 combines with J gene TRBJ1-1, with TRBD1 as a possible D gene (5 bases). Germline V gene lookup returns CDR1 MNHEY and CDR2 SVGEGT. The length of the CDR3 is 14 residues. Trimming left V 5 bases short and J 1 base short, with 11 bases between. CDR3 in DNA: TGTGCCAGCAGTCGCAGGGAATCGAACACTGAAGCTTTCTTT. This translates into CASSRRESNTEAFF.

The chain uses TRBV20-1 and TRBJ2-7; D gene unclear. Deletions cut 3 bases from V and 3 bases from J, with 6 bases between. This CDR3 contains 11 residues. Per the germline V gene, CDR1 is DFQATT and CDR2 is SNEGSKA (reference sequence). The CDR3 DNA is TGCAGTGCTAGGAGCTACTACGAGCAGTACTTC. It is translated as CSARSYYEQYF.

V and J are TRBV30 and TRBJ2-2; tentative D call: TRBD2 (6 bases). Germline V gene lookup returns CDR1 GTSNPN and CDR2 SVGIG (reference sequence). The CDR3 has 15 amino acids. The V end was cut by 3 bases, the J end by 7 bases, with 18 bases between. Here the CDR3 reads CAWRGRGGKGGELFF. The CDR3 coding sequence is TGTGCCTGGAGAGGAAGGGGCGGGAAAGGCGGGGAGCTGTTTTTT.

V is TRBV15 and J is TRBJ1-4; D not resolved. Trimming took off 0 bases at V and 4 bases at J, with 9 bases between the two ends. The germline CDR1 and CDR2 sequences are LNHNV and YYDKDF (reference sequence). There are 15 residues in the CDR3. CDR3: CATSRDPRDNEKLFF. The DNA of the CDR3 is TGTGCCACCAGCAGAGATCCACGGGATAATGAAAAACTGTTTTTT.

V is TRBV2 and J is TRBJ1-1; a possible D gene is TRBD1 (6 bases). The CDR3 runs to 13 residues. Germline CDR1 reads SNHLY; CDR2 reads FYNNEI. V lost 6 bases and J lost 4, with 12 bases in between. CDR3 sequence: CASSLQGGTEAFF. Here the CDR3 DNA reads TGTGCCAGCAGCCTACAGGGAGGCACTGAAGCTTTCTTT.

As regards this clone: This CDR3 is also generated by other DNA sequences in the sample. This chain uses TRBV11-1 with TRBJ2-1; TRBD1 agrees at 8 bases. J lost 7 bases, V lost 5 bases, and 10 bases had no gene match. The CDR3 runs to 15 residues. CDR1 SGHAT and CDR2 FQDESV come from the germline V gene (reference sequence). CDR3 loop: CASSPGQGINNEQFF. The CDR3 coding sequence is TGTGCCAGCAGCCCCGGACAGGGAATTAATAATGAGCAGTTCTTC.

Written as DNA, the CDR3 is TGTGCCAGCAGCGTAGGTAGCGGGAACGAGCAGTACTTC. It translates to CASSVGSGNEQYF. The chain carries TRBV9 and TRBJ2-7, with TRBD2 matching over 8 bases. The CDR3 covers 13 residues. The germline V gene has CDR1 SGDLS and CDR2 YYNGEE. V gave up 0 bases and J gave up 5 bases; unmatched junction bases: 1.

The V gene is TRBV6-6, the J gene TRBJ1-6; D is ambiguous. The V and J ends lost 2 bases and 14 bases respectively, with 16 bases between them. The V gene's germline CDR1 is MNHNY and CDR2 SVGAGI (reference sequence). The CDR3 consists of 14 residues. The CDR3 bases are TGTGCCAGCAGTTACAGGGCGGTGGATTTCACCCTCCACTTT. Protein: CASSYRAVDFTLHF.

CDR3 protein: CASREREAGNEQFF. CDR3 nucleotides: TGTGCCAGCAGGGAGCGGGAGGCAGGGAATGAGCAGTTCTTC. V gene TRBV2 combines with J gene TRBJ2-1; TRBD2 agrees at 9 bases. The V gene end was trimmed by 6 bases and the J gene end by 7 bases; junction bases not matched to a gene: 7. CDR3 size: 14 residues. Germline loops: CDR1 SNHLY, CDR2 FYNNEI.

V gene TRBV7-2 combines with J gene TRBJ2-5; 7 positions agree with TRBD1. The CDR3 extends over 15 amino acids. Per germline, CDR1 SGHTA and CDR2 FQGNSA. The J segment lost 2 bases and the V segment lost 3 bases, leaving 6 bases of the junction unmatched. CDR3 DNA sequence: TGTGCCAGCAGCTTGCGCCCGGGACAGCAAGAGACCCAGTACTTC. Translation: CASSLRPGQQETQYF.

This chain joins TRBV6-5 and TRBJ2-7; 7 positions match TRBD1. J gave up 7 bases and V 4 bases, and 10 bases lay outside the gene matches. The length of the CDR3 is 14 residues. CDR1 and CDR2 from the germline V gene are MNHEY and SVGAGI. CDR3 coding DNA: TGTGCCAGCAGTTTCGGGGACAGCCTCACAGAGCAGTACTTC. Translated, it gives CASSFGDSLTEQYF.

The gene calls are TRBV30 and TRBJ2-6; D unclear. The CDR3 has 11 amino acids. The germline gives CDR1 GTSNPN, CDR2 SVGIG (reference sequence). The V end lost 5 bases, the J end lost 3 bases, and 2 bases lay between the germline ends. The CDR3 sequence is CAWGGANVLTF. The CDR3 DNA reads TGTGCCTGGGGTGGGGCCAACGTCCTGACTTTC.